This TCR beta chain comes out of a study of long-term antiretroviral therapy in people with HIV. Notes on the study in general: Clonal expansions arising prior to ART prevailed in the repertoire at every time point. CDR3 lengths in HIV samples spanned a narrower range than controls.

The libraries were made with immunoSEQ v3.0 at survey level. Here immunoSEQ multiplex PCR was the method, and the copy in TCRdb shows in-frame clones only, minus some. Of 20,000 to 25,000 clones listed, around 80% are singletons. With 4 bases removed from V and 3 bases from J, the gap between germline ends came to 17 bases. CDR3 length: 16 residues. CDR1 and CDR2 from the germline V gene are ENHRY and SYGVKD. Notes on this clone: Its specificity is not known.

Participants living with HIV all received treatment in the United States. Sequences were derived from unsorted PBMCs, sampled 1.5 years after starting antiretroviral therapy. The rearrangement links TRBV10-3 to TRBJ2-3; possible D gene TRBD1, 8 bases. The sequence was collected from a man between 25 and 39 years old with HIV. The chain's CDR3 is CAISGGTQGGTDTQYF. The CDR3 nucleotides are TGTGCCATCAGTGGGGGGACACAGGGGGGGACAGATACGCAGTATTTT.